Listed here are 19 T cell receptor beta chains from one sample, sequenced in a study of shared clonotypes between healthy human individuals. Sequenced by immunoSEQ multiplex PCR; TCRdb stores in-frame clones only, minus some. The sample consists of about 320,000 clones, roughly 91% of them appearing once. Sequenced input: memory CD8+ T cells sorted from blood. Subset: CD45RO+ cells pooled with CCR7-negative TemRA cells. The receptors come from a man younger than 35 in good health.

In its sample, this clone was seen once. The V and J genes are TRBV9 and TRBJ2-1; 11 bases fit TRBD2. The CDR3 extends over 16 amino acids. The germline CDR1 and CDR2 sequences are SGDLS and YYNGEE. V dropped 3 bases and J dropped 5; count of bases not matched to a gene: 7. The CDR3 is CASSGPTSGVHNEQFF. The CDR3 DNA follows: TGTGCCAGCAGCGGGCCGACTAGCGGGGTCCACAATGAGCAGTTCTTC.

CDR3 DNA sequence: TGCGCCAGCAGCTCTCGACTAGCGGGAGTCATCAATGAGCAGTTCTTC. Residues: CASSSRLAGVINEQFF. V and J are TRBV4-1 and TRBJ2-1; 12 positions match TRBD2. There are 16 residues in the CDR3. V lost 5 bases, J lost 6 bases, and 8 bases stayed unmatched. The germline gives CDR1 MGHRA, CDR2 YSYEKL.

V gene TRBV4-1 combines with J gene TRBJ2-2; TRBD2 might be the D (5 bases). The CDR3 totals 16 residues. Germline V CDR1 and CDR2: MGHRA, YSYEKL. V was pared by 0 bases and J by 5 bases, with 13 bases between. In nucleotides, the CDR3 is TGCGCCAGCAGCCAAGATTGGGCTGGAGGTACCGGGGAGCTGTTTTTT. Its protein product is CASSQDWAGGTGELFF.

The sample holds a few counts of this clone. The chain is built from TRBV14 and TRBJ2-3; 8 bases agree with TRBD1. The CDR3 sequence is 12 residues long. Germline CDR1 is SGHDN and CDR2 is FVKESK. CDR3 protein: CPRDRFTDTQYF. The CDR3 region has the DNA TGTCCCCGGGACAGGTTCACAGATACGCAGTATTTT. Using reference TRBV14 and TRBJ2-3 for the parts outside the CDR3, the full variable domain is EAGVTQFPSHSVIEKGQTVTLRCDPISGHDNLYWYRRVMGKEIKFLLHFVKESKQDESGMPNNRFLAERTGGTYSTLKVQPAELEDSGVYFCPRDRFTDTQYFGPGTRLTVL.

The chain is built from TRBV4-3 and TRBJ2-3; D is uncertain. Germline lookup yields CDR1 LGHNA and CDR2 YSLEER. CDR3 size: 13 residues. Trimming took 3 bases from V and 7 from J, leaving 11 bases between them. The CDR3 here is CASSQARRHTQYF. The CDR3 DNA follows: TGCGCCAGCAGCCAGGCCCGTCGCCATACGCAGTATTTT.

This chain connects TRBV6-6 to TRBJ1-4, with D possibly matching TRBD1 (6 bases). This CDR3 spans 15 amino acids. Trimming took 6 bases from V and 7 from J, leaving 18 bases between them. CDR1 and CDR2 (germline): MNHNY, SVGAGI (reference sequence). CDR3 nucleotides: TGTGCCAGCAGCCCGCAGGGGCTAATGGGTGAAAAACTGTTTTTT. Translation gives CASSPQGLMGEKLFF.

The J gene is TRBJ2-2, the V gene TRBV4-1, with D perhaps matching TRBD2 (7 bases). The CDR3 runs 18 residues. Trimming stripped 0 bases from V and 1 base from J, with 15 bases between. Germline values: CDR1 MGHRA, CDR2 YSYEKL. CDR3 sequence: CASSQEQGGLRNTGELFF. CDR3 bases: TGCGCCAGCAGCCAAGAACAGGGAGGGTTGAGGAACACCGGGGAGCTGTTTTTT.

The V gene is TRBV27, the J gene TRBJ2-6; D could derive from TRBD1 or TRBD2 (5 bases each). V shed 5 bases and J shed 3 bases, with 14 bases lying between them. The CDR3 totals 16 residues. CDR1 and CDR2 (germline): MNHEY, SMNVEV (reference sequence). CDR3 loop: CASSELGVDGANVLTF. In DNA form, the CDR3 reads TGTGCCAGCAGTGAACTGGGGGTAGATGGGGCCAACGTCCTGACTTTC.

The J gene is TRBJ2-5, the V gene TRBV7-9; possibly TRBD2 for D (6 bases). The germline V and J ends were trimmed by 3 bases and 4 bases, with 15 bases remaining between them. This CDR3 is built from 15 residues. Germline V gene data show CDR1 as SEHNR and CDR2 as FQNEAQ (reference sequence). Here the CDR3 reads CASSFAGLLRETQYF. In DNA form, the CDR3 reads TGTGCCAGCAGCTTCGCGGGACTTCTGCGAGAGACCCAGTACTTC.

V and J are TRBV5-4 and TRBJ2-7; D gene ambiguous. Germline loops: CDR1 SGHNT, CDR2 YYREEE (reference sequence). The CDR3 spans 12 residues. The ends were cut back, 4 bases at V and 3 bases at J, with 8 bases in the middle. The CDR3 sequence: CASSPWGYEQYF. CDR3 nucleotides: TGTGCCAGCAGCCCTTGGGGCTACGAGCAGTACTTC.

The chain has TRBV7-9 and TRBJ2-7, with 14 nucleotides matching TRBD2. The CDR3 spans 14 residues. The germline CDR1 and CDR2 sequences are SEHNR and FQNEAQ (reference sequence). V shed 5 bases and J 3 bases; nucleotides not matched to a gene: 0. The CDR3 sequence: CASSGTSGGYEQYF. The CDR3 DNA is TGTGCCAGCAGCGGGACTAGCGGGGGCTACGAGCAGTACTTC. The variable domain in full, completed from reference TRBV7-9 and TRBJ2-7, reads DTGVSQNPRHKITKRGQNVTFRCDPISEHNRLYWYRQTLGQGPEFLTYFQNEAQLEKSRLLSDRFSAERPKGSFSTLEIQRTEQGDSAMYLCASSGTSGGYEQYFGPGTRLTVT.

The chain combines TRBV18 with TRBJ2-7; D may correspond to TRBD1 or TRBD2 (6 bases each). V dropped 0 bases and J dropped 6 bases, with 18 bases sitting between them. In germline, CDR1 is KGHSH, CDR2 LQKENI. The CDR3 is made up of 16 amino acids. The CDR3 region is CASSPPPGANVGEQYF. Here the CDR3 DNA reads TGTGCCAGCTCACCACCTCCGGGGGCAAATGTGGGCGAGCAGTACTTC.

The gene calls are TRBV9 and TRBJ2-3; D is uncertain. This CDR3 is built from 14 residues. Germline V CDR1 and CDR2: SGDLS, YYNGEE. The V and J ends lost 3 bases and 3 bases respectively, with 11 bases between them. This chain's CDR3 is CASSAHPRTDTQYF. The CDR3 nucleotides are TGTGCCAGCAGCGCCCATCCAAGAACAGATACGCAGTATTTT.

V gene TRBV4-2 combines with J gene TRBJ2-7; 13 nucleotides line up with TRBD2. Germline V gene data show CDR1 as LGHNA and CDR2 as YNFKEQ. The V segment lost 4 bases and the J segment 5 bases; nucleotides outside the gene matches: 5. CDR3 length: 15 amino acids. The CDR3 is CASSPLAGGPHEQYF. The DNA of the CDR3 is TGTGCCAGCAGCCCACTAGCGGGGGGGCCGCACGAGCAGTACTTC.

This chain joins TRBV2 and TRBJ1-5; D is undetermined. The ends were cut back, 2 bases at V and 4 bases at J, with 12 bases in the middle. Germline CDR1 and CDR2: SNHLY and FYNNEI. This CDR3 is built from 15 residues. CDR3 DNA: TGTGCCAGCAGTGAATTTCTTACAGCGAATCAGCCCCAGCATTTT. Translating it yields CASSEFLTANQPQHF.

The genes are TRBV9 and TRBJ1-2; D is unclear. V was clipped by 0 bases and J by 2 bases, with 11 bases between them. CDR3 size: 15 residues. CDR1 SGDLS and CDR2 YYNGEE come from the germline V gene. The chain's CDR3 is CASSVDSRPNYGYTF. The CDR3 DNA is TGTGCCAGCAGCGTAGACAGCAGACCAAACTATGGCTACACCTTC.

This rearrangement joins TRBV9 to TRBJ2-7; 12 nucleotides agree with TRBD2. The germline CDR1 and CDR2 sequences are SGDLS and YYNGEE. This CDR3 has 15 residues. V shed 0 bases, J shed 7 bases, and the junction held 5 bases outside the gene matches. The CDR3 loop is CASSVGTSGVLEQYF. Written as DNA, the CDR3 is TGTGCCAGCAGCGTAGGGACTAGCGGGGTCCTGGAGCAGTACTTC.

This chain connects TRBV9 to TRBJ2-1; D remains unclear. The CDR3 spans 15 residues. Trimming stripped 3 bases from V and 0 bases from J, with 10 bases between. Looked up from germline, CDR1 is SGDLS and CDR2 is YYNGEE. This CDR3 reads CASSEPPSSYNEQFF. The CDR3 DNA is TGTGCCAGCAGCGAACCACCGAGCTCCTACAATGAGCAGTTCTTC. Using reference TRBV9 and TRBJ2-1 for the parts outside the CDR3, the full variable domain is DSGVTQTPKHLITATGQRVTLRCSPRSGDLSVYWYQQSLDQGLQFLIQYYNGEERAKGNILERFSAQQFPDLHSELNLSSLELGDSALYFCASSEPPSSYNEQFFGPGTRLTVL.

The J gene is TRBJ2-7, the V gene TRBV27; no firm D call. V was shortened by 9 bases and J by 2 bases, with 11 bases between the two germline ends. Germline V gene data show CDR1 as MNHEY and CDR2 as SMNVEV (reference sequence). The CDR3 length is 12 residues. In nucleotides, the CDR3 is TGTGCCAGTGGTTGGTTCGCCTACGAGCAGTACTTC. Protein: CASGWFAYEQYF.